This TCR beta chain was recorded in a study of cytomegalovirus exposure and HLA in healthy donors. The overall study: Later, an analysis reported that the 95 to 150 validation repertoires had used the same platform as the approximately 670 first-cohort repertoires.

The donors were members of the validation cohort comprising over 100 subjects, separate from the roughly 670-subject first cohort. Profiling relied on immunoSEQ multiplex PCR, and the TCRdb table lists in-frame clones only, not all of them. The sample lists fewer than 250,000 clones; approximately 87% were seen once. Study-wide findings and caveats: TCR beta chains numbering more than 150 were designated cytomegalovirus-associated. The tendency of first-cohort TCR clusters to co-occur in the 100 to 150 validation repertoires emerged from a later analysis.

The germline gives CDR1 MDHEN, CDR2 SYDVKM. The CDR3 sequence is 14 residues long. Trimming removed 1 base from V and 8 bases from J, with 12 bases in between. In the case of this clone: The antigen remains undetermined.

The origin of this receptor is a man younger than 30 in good health and CMV-seronegative. This sequence joins TRBV28 and TRBJ2-1, with D hard to call. Material: PBMCs. Written as DNA, the CDR3 is TGTGCCAGCAGTTTATTACTCATTAGCCATGAGCAGTTCTTC. Encoded protein: CASSLLLISHEQFF.